This T cell receptor beta chain was captured in a study of OX40 agonist ivuxolimab in advanced cancers. On the study more broadly: Patients with prior anti-PD-1, anti-PD-L1 or anti-CTLA-4 therapy were eligible; 40% had some. Study-level findings and limits: At doses 0.1 to 3.0 mg/kg, CD4+ and CD8+ clones expanded. Researchers did not establish what antigens the expanded peripheral T cells target. The study found that CD8+ T cells averaged more expanded clones than CD4+.

This CDR3 comprises 16 residues. After removal of 3 bases from V and 7 bases from J, the junction contained 10 bases not matched to a gene. Germline loops: CDR1 SGDLS, CDR2 YYNGEE. This clone was counted only a few times. Its specificity is not known. The table came from immunoSEQ multiplex PCR; TCRdb's copy has only in-frame clones and leaves some out. The profile shows under 85,000 clones, more than 85% of them singletons. This TCR was sampled from an adult with an advanced solid tumor such as melanoma, head and neck, liver or kidney cancer. V is TRBV9 and J is TRBJ1-6, with 7 bases fitting TRBD1. The sample here was CD4+ or CD8+ T cells sorted from blood, taken in a trial of the OX40 agonist ivuxolimab. The CDR3 DNA is TGTGCCAGCAGCGGGGAGGGGGCAAACATAAATTCACCCCTCCACTTT. This encodes CASSGEGANINSPLHF.